This T cell receptor beta chain was sequenced for a study of T cells in Graves' hyperthyroidism and ophthalmopathy. The study's findings and limits: Most thyroid clonotypes expanded above 0.001 appeared in blood too.

This clonotype was seen at least ten times. Its antigen is undetermined. The authors took PBMCs from roughly 10 ml fresh peripheral blood. V shed 2 bases, J shed 2 bases, and the junction held 7 bases outside the gene matches. CDR3 length: 18 residues. Germline CDR1 KGHDR, CDR2 SFDVKD. RNA transcripts served as the template for amplifying TCR beta CDR3 regions. Using the HTBI primer set, a first-round RT-PCR was run on the TCR CDR3. From the multiplex PCR reads, TCRdb called clonotypes with MiXCR, one entry per CDR3 protein. The table lists almost 600,000 distinct CDR3 sequences, around 14% of them singletons.

The sequenced sample was blood. The chain recombines TRBV24-1 with TRBJ2-7; 14 nucleotides match TRBD2. The sequence was collected from a woman between 25 and 40 years old with Graves' hyperthyroidism that later progressed to Graves' ophthalmopathy. The DNA of the CDR3 is TGTGCCACCAGTGATTCTTACGGGACTAGCGGGGGCGCCTACGAGCAGTACTTC. Protein: CATSDSYGTSGGAYEQYF.